Listed below are T cell receptor beta chains from one sample, sequenced in a study of spatial heterogeneity in lung cancer. TCRdb analysed the 5' RACE reads with MiXCR anew, one entry per CDR3 protein. In the table there are more than 9,000 distinct CDR3 sequences, 6.2% of which are singletons. Source: normal lung tissue next to the tumor, taken at surgery. Receptors were obtained from a male donor with early-stage non-small cell lung cancer. CDR3s include the opening cysteine and the closing phenylalanine or tryptophan. The D gene is left open where the match is weak. Part of the rows lack a size; the others show once, few, many or a class for expanded clones.

D: .; size: many; V: TRBV18; J: TRBJ2-3; DNA: TGTGCCAGCTCACCCACGTCAGGCACAGATACGCAGTATTTT; CDR3: CASSPTSGTDTQYF
D: .; size: .; V: TRBV30; J: TRBJ1-1; DNA: TGTGCCTGGAGTGGGGAGGGGCCAATGAACACTGAAGCTTTCTTT; CDR3: CAWSGEGPMNTEAFF
D: .; size: many; V: TRBV4-2; J: TRBJ1-2; DNA: TGTGCCAGCAGCGGTGACGCTAACTATGGCTACACCTTC; CDR3: CASSGDANYGYTF
D: .; size: once; V: TRBV11-2; J: TRBJ2-7; DNA: TGTGCCAGCAGCGTCCGGACACTAAGCTCCTACGAGCAGTACTTC; CDR3: CASSVRTLSSYEQYF
D: TRBD1; size: .; V: TRBV7-2; J: TRBJ1-4; DNA: TGTGCCAGCAGCTTTGGGACAGGGGATGAAAAACTGTTTTTT; CDR3: CASSFGTGDEKLFF
D: TRBD1; size: medium-sized; V: TRBV6-5; J: TRBJ1-1; DNA: TGTGCCAGCAGTCCCAGGACAGGCCCGAACACTGAAGCTTTCTTT; CDR3: CASSPRTGPNTEAFF
D: .; size: many; V: TRBV12-3/TRBV12-4; J: TRBJ1-4; DNA: TGTGCCAGCAGCACCGGGACTACGAATGAAAAACTGTTTTTT; CDR3: CASSTGTTNEKLFF
D: .; size: medium-sized; V: TRBV20-1; J: TRBJ1-6; DNA: TGCAGTGCTAGATTACAGTCTCACTCCTATAATTCACCCCTCCACTTT; CDR3: CSARLQSHSYNSPLHF
D: .; size: few; V: TRBV2; J: TRBJ2-7; DNA: TGTGCCAGCAGCGCCGGAGTGCCGCGGGACGAGCAGTACTTC; CDR3: CASSAGVPRDEQYF
D: .; size: .; V: TRBV10-2; J: TRBJ2-5; DNA: TGCGCCAGCAGTGACCCCAGCCAGGACTATCAAGAGACCCAGTACTTC; CDR3: CASSDPSQDYQETQYF
D: TRBD1; size: .; V: TRBV7-9; J: TRBJ2-6; DNA: TGTGCCAGCAGCCCACAACCGGGACAGGGAAACTCTGGGGCCAACGTCCTGACTTTC; CDR3: CASSPQPGQGNSGANVLTF
D: TRBD1; size: many; V: TRBV7-2; J: TRBJ2-7; DNA: TGTGCCAGCAGCTTGGGACAGGGGAGTTTCTACGAGCAGTACTTC; CDR3: CASSLGQGSFYEQYF
D: .; size: .; V: TRBV9; J: TRBJ1-6; DNA: TGTGCCAGCAGCCTCAGCGGCGGAAACAATTCACCCCTCCACTTT; CDR3: CASSLSGGNNSPLHF
D: .; size: medium-sized; V: TRBV5-1; J: TRBJ1-1; DNA: TGCGCCAGCAGCTTCAACAGGGAAACTGAAGCTTTCTTT; CDR3: CASSFNRETEAFF
D: .; size: .; V: TRBV30; J: TRBJ1-1; DNA: TGTGCCTGGAGGGGGGTTTGGGTTGAAGCTTTCTTT; CDR3: CAWRGVWVEAFF
D: TRBD1; size: many; V: TRBV28; J: TRBJ2-3; DNA: TGTGCCAGCAGTTCTGGGACAGGGGTAGATACGCAGTATTTT; CDR3: CASSSGTGVDTQYF
D: TRBD2; size: many; V: TRBV5-4; J: TRBJ2-1; DNA: TGTGCCAGCAGCGACTCGACTAGCGGGAGGCCAAACGGTGAGCAGTTCTTC; CDR3: CASSDSTSGRPNGEQFF
D: .; size: many; V: TRBV3-1; J: TRBJ2-1; DNA: TGTGCCAGCAGCCAAATTTACAATGAGCAGTTCTTC; CDR3: CASSQIYNEQFF